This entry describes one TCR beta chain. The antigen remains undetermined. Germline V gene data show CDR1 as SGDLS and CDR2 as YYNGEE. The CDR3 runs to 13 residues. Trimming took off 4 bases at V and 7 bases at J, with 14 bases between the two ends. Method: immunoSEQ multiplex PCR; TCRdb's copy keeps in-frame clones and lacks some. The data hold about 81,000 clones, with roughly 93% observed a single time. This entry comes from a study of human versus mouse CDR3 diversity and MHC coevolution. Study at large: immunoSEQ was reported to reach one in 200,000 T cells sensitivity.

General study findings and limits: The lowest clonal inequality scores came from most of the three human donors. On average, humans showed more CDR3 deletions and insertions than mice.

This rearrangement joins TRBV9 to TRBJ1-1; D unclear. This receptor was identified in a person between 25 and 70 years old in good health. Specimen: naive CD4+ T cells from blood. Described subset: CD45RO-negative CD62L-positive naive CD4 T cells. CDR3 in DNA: TGTGCCAGCAGCCTTTTGGGGAGGGATGAAGCTTTCTTT. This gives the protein CASSLLGRDEAFF.